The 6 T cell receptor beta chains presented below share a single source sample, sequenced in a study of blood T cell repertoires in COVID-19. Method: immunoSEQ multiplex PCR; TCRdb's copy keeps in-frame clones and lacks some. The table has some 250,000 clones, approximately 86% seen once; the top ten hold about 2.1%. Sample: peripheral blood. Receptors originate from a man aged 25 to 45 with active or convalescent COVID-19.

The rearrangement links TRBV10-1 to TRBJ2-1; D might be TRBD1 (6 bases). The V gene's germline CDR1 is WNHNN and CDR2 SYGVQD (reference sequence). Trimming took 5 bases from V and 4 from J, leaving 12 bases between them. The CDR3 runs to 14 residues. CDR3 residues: CASSSTGQYNEQFF. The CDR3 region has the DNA TGCGCCAGCAGTTCCACAGGGCAATACAATGAGCAGTTCTTC.

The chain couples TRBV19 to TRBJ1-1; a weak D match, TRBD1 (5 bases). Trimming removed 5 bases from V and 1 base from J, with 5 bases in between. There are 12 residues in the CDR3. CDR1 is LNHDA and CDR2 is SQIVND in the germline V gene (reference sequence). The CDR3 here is CASSDRNTEAFF. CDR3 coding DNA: TGTGCCAGTAGTGACAGGAACACTGAAGCTTTCTTT.

CDR3 residues: CASSESGNGANVLTF. DNA for the CDR3: TGTGCCAGCAGTGAATCCGGGAACGGGGCCAACGTCCTGACTTTC. J is TRBJ2-6 and V is TRBV6-1, with D perhaps TRBD2 (5 bases). This CDR3 has 15 amino acids. CDR1 is MNHNS and CDR2 is SASEGT in the germline V gene. Trimming pared 2 bases from V and 4 bases from J, leaving 9 bases between.

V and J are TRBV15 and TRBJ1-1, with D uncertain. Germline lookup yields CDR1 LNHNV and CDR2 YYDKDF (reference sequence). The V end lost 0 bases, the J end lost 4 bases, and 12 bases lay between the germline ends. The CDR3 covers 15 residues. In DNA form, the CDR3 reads TGTGCCACCAGCAGAGATTTTCGGGTTGGCACTGAAGCTTTCTTT. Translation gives CATSRDFRVGTEAFF.

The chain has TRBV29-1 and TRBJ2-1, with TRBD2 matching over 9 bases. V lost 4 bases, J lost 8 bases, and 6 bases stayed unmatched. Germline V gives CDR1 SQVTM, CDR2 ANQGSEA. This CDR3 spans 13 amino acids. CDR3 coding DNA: TGCAGCGTTGGCCCTAGCGGGGACTATGAGCAGTTCTTC. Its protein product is CSVGPSGDYEQFF.

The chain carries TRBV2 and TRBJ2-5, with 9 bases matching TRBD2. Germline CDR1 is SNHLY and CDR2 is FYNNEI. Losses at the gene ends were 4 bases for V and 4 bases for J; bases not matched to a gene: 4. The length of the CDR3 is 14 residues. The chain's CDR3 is CASSVGSGGETQYF. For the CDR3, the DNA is TGTGCCAGCAGTGTAGGTAGCGGGGGAGAGACCCAGTACTTC.